A selection of T cell receptor beta chains follows, all from one sample in a study of blood T cells in healthy people across ages. A single record per CDR3 protein comes from TCRdb applying MiXCR to the 5' RACE reads. The sample shows some 1.1 million distinct CDR3 sequences, about two fifths of them seen only once. The sequencing input was blood. The receptors derive from a man younger than 30 in good health. CDR3s include the opening cysteine and the closing phenylalanine or tryptophan. The D gene is left open where the match is weak. Only some rows state a clone size, as once, few, many or a class for expanded clones.

V	D	J	size	DNA	CDR3
TRBV7-2	.	TRBJ1-4	.	TGTGCCAGCAGCTCTTCCGGCTCAGGGGCTAATGAAAAACTGTTTTTT	CASSSSGSGANEKLFF
TRBV5-1	TRBD2	TRBJ2-7	.	TGCGCCAGCAGCTTGCCCCCCGGGGGGTCATCCTACGAGCAGTACTTC	CASSLPPGGSSYEQYF
TRBV20-1	TRBD1	TRBJ2-7	many	TGCAGTGCTAGAGAGCAGACAGGGATCTCCTACGAGCAGTACTTC	CSAREQTGISYEQYF
TRBV11-2	TRBD2	TRBJ2-7	many	TGTGCCAGCAGCTTACGTGGGACTAGTACTAGCGAGCAGTACTTC	CASSLRGTSTSEQYF
TRBV3-1	.	TRBJ2-4	.	TGTGCCAGCAGCCAGCCAGGGTTGGACAACATTCAGTACTTC	CASSQPGLDNIQYF
TRBV27	TRBD2	TRBJ2-3	.	TGTGCCAGCAGTCCAGGGGGACTAGCGGAGGATACGCAGTATTTT	CASSPGGLAEDTQYF
TRBV4-3	TRBD1	TRBJ1-2	few	TGCGCCAGCAGCCCCTACACTGACAGGGAGGACGGCTACACCTTC	CASSPYTDREDGYTF
TRBV12-3/TRBV12-4	.	TRBJ2-5	few	TGTGCCAGCAGACCCCGGGTTCAAGAGACCCAGTACTTC	CASRPRVQETQYF
TRBV20-1	TRBD1	TRBJ2-2	.	TGCAGTGCTAGAGGGGGACAGGGCAACACCGGGGAGCTGTTTTTT	CSARGGQGNTGELFF
TRBV6-5	.	TRBJ1-1	.	TGTGCCAGCAGTACGGACACGAACACTGAAGCTTTCTTT	CASSTDTNTEAFF
TRBV5-1	TRBD2	TRBJ2-1	.	TGCGCCAGCAGCCTGACATTAGCGGGGGGGCTGTACAATGAGCAGTTCTTC	CASSLTLAGGLYNEQFF
TRBV20-1	.	TRBJ2-3	few	TGCAGTGCTCGGCGGCAGGACTCCTACACAGATACGCAGTATTTT	CSARRQDSYTDTQYF
TRBV29-1	.	TRBJ1-2	.	TGCAGCCCTGGTCCGGGAGGGCAATATGGCTACACCTTC	CSPGPGGQYGYTF
TRBV12-3/TRBV12-4	TRBD1	TRBJ2-1	few	TGTGCCAGCAGTTCTGACGTGGGACAGAGGTACAATGAGCAGTTCTTC	CASSSDVGQRYNEQFF
TRBV6-2/TRBV6-3	.	TRBJ2-3	.	TGTGCCAGCAGTTACGTAGGGGGGCGCACAGATACGCAGTATTTT	CASSYVGGRTDTQYF
TRBV13	.	TRBJ1-2	few	TGTGCCAGCAGCTTAGCAGTCGACGGGAACTATGGCTACACCTTC	CASSLAVDGNYGYTF
TRBV29-1	.	TRBJ2-7	few	TGCAGCGTTGAGACTGGGGGCCCCTACGAGCAGTACTTC	CSVETGGPYEQYF
TRBV12-3/TRBV12-4	.	TRBJ2-3	few	TGTGCCAGCACCACCGGGGACAACACAGATGTGCAGTATTTT	CASTTGDNTDVQYF
TRBV27	TRBD1	TRBJ2-2	few	TGTGCCAGCGGCAGACAGGGTACCGGGGAGCTGTTTTTT	CASGRQGTGELFF
TRBV7-6	.	TRBJ2-4	.	TGTGCCAGCAGTCGACAGCCTTACAATGAGCAGTACTTC	CASSRQPYNEQYF
TRBV20-1	TRBD1	TRBJ1-2	.	TGCAGTGCTGGGGGGGGACAGTTCACACGGGGCTATGGCTACACCTTC	CSAGGGQFTRGYGYTF
TRBV9	.	TRBJ2-1	.	TGTGCCAGCAGCGGTACCCAGGAGGGTTTATACAATGAGCAGTTCTTC	CASSGTQEGLYNEQFF
TRBV20-1	.	TRBJ2-7	.	TGCAGTGCTTACAGGGATGAGCAGTACTTC	CSAYRDEQYF
TRBV4-1	.	TRBJ1-2	.	TGCGCCAGCAGCTTACCAGATCAGGATGGCTACACCTTC	CASSLPDQDGYTF
TRBV7-9	.	TRBJ2-3	many	TGTGCCAGCAGCCCTTACGGGGAGGAACTCACAGATACGCAGTATTTT	CASSPYGEELTDTQYF